This is a list of T cell receptor beta chains from one sample in a study of shared clonotypes between healthy human individuals. The data were produced by immunoSEQ multiplex PCR, yet TCRdb's version contains in-frame clones alone and is incomplete. The sample lists millions of clones, about 95% occurring once. Sequencing was performed on naive CD8+ T cells sorted from blood. These receptors were collected from a man aged 18 to 35 in good health. Each CDR3 is given with its conserved first and last residue. D genes are given only for firm matches. Clone sizes are given selectively: once, few, many, or a class where the clone is expanded.

j_call clone_size d_call v_call cdr3_aa cdr3_nt
TRBJ2-1 NA NA TRBV4-1 CASSQYPRENYNEQFF TGCGCCAGCAGCCAATACCCCAGGGAGAATTACAATGAGCAGTTCTTC
TRBJ2-7 NA TRBD1 TRBV6-5 CASSYSLDRGHEQYF TGTGCCAGCAGTTACTCGTTGGACAGGGGCCACGAGCAGTACTTC
TRBJ1-2 NA NA TRBV2 CASSDTLGSDYYGYTF TGTGCCAGCAGTGATACCCTCGGTTCGGATTACTATGGCTACACCTTC
TRBJ2-2 NA TRBD2 TRBV7-9 CASSLEVSGRTGELFF TGTGCCAGCAGCTTAGAGGTTAGCGGGAGGACCGGGGAGCTGTTTTTT
TRBJ2-2 NA TRBD1 TRBV7-6 CASSSPQGWSGELFF TGTGCCAGCAGCTCCCCACAGGGGTGGTCCGGGGAGCTGTTTTTT
TRBJ1-2 NA TRBD1 TRBV6-1 CASSERQGLLWGYTF TGTGCCAGCAGTGAACGACAGGGGTTGTTGTGGGGCTACACCTTC
TRBJ2-3 NA NA TRBV7-9 CASTDNAALSTDTQYF TGTGCCAGCACCGACAACGCAGCCCTAAGCACAGATACGCAGTATTTT
TRBJ1-2 once NA TRBV15 CATSRDPGTNYGYTF TGTGCCACCAGCAGAGATCCGGGGACTAACTATGGCTACACCTTC
TRBJ2-7 NA TRBD1 TRBV27 CASSLTGSIYEQYF TGTGCCAGCAGTTTGACAGGGAGTATTTACGAGCAGTACTTC
TRBJ2-5 NA TRBD1 TRBV5-4 CASSPFSGQAAQETQYF TGTGCCAGCAGCCCATTCTCGGGACAGGCGGCCCAAGAGACCCAGTACTTC
TRBJ2-3 NA NA TRBV9 CASSVGSWADTQYF TGTGCCAGCAGCGTAGGTTCGTGGGCAGATACGCAGTATTTT
TRBJ2-7 few NA TRBV7-9 CASSPNLGGEQYF TGTGCCAGCAGCCCGAATCTAGGTGGCGAGCAGTACTTC
TRBJ2-1 NA NA TRBV6-5 CASSRNAGAEQFF TGTGCCAGCAGTCGGAATGCGGGGGCCGAGCAGTTCTTC
TRBJ2-7 NA NA TRBV4-1 CASSQGMKLYEQYF TGCGCCAGCAGCCAAGGAATGAAGCTTTACGAGCAGTACTTC
TRBJ2-5 NA TRBD1 TRBV28 CASRGQGWETQYF TGTGCCAGCAGGGGACAGGGGTGGGAGACCCAGTACTTC
TRBJ2-1 NA TRBD1 TRBV6-5 CASSYSTGVTILEQFF TGTGCCAGCAGTTACTCGACAGGGGTCACAATACTTGAGCAGTTCTTC
TRBJ2-3 NA TRBD2 TRBV6-5 CASSSASGRARDTQYF TGTGCCAGCAGTTCAGCCTCCGGGAGGGCCAGGGATACGCAGTATTTT
TRBJ2-5 once NA TRBV5-1 CASSLEYPEETQYF TGCGCCAGCAGCTTGGAATACCCGGAAGAGACCCAGTACTTC
TRBJ1-2 NA NA TRBV29-1 CSVGPRTAHGYTF TGCAGCGTCGGTCCTCGGACAGCCCATGGCTACACCTTC
TRBJ2-7 NA NA TRBV6-1 CASSRATYEQYF TGTGCCAGCAGTCGCGCAACCTACGAGCAGTACTTC
TRBJ1-3 NA NA TRBV5-1 CASSRGSSGNTIYF TGCGCCAGCAGTCGGGGTTCCTCTGGAAACACCATATATTTT
TRBJ2-7 once TRBD1 TRBV7-2 CASSFPRDRGSYEQYF TGTGCCAGCAGCTTCCCCAGGGACAGGGGATCCTACGAGCAGTACTTC
TRBJ2-5 NA NA TRBV6-5 CASSGSWETQYF TGTGCCAGCTCCGGGTCTTGGGAGACCCAGTACTTC
TRBJ2-7 NA NA TRBV7-9 CASSLDSGPHEQYF TGTGCCAGCAGCTTGGACTCCGGACCCCACGAGCAGTACTTC
TRBJ2-3 NA TRBD1 TRBV7-8 CASSLALGTGVSGESVTDTQYF TGTGCCAGCAGCTTAGCGCTTGGGACAGGGGTCAGTGGGGAGAGTGTCACAGATACGCAGTATTTT
TRBJ1-2 NA TRBD1 TRBV6-5 CASSYAGGNYGYTF TGTGCCAGCAGTTACGCAGGGGGGAACTATGGCTACACCTTC
TRBJ2-7 NA NA TRBV27 CASSLVGHYEQYF TGTGCCAGCAGTTTAGTTGGACATTACGAGCAGTACTTC
TRBJ2-2 NA TRBD2 TRBV19 CASSTLAGAGELFF TGTGCCAGTAGTACCCTAGCGGGGGCCGGGGAGCTGTTTTTT
TRBJ2-3 NA TRBD2 TRBV4-3 CASSLLAGEGDTQYF TGCGCCAGCAGCCTACTAGCGGGAGAGGGAGATACGCAGTATTTT
TRBJ2-1 NA NA TRBV9 CASSLGGETYNEQFF TGTGCCAGCAGCCTCGGGGGAGAAACTTACAATGAGCAGTTCTTC
TRBJ2-7 NA NA TRBV27 CASSLSVEGPQDEQYF TGTGCCAGCAGTTTAAGTGTTGAGGGACCTCAAGACGAGCAGTACTTC
TRBJ2-7 NA NA TRBV29-1 CSVERGNEQYF TGCAGCGTTGAACGGGGAAACGAGCAGTACTTC
TRBJ2-2 NA TRBD2 TRBV27 CASTVLAGLDTGELFF TGTGCCAGCACGGTTCTAGCGGGGCTGGACACCGGGGAGCTGTTTTTT
TRBJ1-1 once NA TRBV6-1 CASSEEMTANTEAFF TGTGCCAGCAGTGAAGAAATGACAGCTAACACTGAAGCTTTCTTT
TRBJ2-7 NA TRBD2 TRBV6-5 CASSYSSGSYTYEQYF TGTGCCAGCAGTTACTCTAGCGGGAGCTACACCTACGAGCAGTACTTC
TRBJ2-1 NA TRBD2 TRBV9 CASSVDISGGFSPHNEQFF TGTGCCAGCAGCGTAGACATTAGCGGGGGCTTCTCCCCCCACAATGAGCAGTTCTTC
TRBJ1-2 NA TRBD1 TRBV28 CASSSTGTDGYTF TGTGCCAGCAGTTCGACAGGGACAGATGGCTACACCTTC
TRBJ2-3 NA TRBD2 TRBV5-1 CASSPSGGGATDTQYF TGCGCCAGCAGCCCCTCGGGCGGGGGGGCGACAGATACGCAGTATTTT
TRBJ2-5 once TRBD2 TRBV27 CASSSLGLEETQYF TGTGCCAGCAGTTCTCTGGGACTAGAAGAGACCCAGTACTTC
TRBJ2-7 NA NA TRBV4-3 CASSQYEGDSYEQYF TGCGCCAGCAGCCAGTACGAGGGAGACTCCTACGAGCAGTACTTC
TRBJ2-2 NA NA TRBV20-1 CSAPYTGELFF TGCAGTGCACCCTACACCGGGGAGCTGTTTTTT
TRBJ1-4 NA NA TRBV9 CASSPEGVPNEKLFF TGTGCCAGCAGCCCGGAGGGGGTTCCTAATGAAAAACTGTTTTTT